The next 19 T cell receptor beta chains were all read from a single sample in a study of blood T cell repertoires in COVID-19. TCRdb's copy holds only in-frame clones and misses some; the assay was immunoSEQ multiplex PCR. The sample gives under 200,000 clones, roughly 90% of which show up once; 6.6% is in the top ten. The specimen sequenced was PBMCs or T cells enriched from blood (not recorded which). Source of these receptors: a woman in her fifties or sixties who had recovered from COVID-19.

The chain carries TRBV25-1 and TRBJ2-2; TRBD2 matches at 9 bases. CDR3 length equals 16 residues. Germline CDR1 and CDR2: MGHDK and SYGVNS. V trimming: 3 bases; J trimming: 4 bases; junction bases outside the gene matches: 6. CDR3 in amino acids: CASSDSGTSSTGELFF. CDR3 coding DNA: TGTGCCAGCAGTGATTCCGGGACTAGCAGCACCGGGGAGCTGTTTTTT. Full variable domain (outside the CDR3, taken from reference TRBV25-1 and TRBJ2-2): EADIYQTPRYLVIGTGKKITLECSQTMGHDKMYWYQQDPGMELHLIHYSYGVNSTEKGDLSSESTVSRIRTEHFPLTLESARPSHTSQYLCASSDSGTSSTGELFFGEGSRLTVL.

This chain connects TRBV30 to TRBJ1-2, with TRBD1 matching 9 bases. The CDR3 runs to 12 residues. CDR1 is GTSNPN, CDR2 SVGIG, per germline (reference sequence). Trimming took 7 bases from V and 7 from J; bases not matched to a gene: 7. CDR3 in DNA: TGTGCCTCGACAACAGGGGGCGGTGGCTACACCTTC. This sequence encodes CASTTGGGGYTF.

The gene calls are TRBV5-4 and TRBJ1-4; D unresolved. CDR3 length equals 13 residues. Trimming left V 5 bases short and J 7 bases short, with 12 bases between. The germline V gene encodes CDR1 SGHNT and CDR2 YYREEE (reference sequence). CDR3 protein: CASRKGAGEKLFF. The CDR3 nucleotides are TGTGCCAGCAGAAAGGGAGCGGGTGAAAAACTGTTTTTT.

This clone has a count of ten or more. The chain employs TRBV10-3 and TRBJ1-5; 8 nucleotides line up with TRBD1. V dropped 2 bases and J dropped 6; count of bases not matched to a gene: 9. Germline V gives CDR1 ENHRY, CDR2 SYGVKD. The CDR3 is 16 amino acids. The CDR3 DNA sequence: TGTGCCATCAGTGAGGCAGGGGGCCCAAGGGGTCAGCCCCAGCATTTT. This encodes CAISEAGGPRGQPQHF.

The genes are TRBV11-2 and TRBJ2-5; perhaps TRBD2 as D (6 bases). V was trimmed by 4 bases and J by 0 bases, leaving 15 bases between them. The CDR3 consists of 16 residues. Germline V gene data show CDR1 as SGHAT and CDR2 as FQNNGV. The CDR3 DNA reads TGTGCCAGCAGCTCGAGGGACTCATGGTACCAAGAGACCCAGTACTTC. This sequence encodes CASSSRDSWYQETQYF.

The chain's CDR3 is CASSSGPNTEAFF. The DNA for the CDR3 is TGTGCCAGCAGTTCAGGGCCGAACACTGAAGCTTTCTTT. This chain uses TRBV27 with TRBJ1-1, with a weak D call TRBD1 (5 bases). In germline, CDR1 is MNHEY, CDR2 SMNVEV (reference sequence). The length of the CDR3 is 13 residues. V was trimmed by 4 bases and J by 1 base, leaving 7 bases between them.

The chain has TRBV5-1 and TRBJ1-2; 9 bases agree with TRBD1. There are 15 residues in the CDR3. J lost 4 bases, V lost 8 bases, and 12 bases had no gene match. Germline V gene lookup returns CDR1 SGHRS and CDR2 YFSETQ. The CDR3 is CASGTGTGGGYGYTF. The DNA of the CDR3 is TGCGCCAGTGGGACAGGGACCGGAGGGGGCTATGGCTACACCTTC.

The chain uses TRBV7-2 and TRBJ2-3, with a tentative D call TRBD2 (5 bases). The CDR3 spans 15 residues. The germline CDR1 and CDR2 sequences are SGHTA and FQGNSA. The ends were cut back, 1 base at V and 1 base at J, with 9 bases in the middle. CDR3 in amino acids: CASSLVGVGTDTQYF. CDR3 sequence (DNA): TGTGCCAGCAGCTTAGTCGGGGTAGGCACAGATACGCAGTATTTT.

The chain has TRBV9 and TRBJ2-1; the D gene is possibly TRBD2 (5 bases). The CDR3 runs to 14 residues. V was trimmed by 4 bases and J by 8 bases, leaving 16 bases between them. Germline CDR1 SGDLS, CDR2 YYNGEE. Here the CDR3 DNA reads TGTGCCAGCAGCTCAAGCGGAGGCAGCCATGAGCAGTTCTTC. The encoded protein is CASSSSGGSHEQFF.

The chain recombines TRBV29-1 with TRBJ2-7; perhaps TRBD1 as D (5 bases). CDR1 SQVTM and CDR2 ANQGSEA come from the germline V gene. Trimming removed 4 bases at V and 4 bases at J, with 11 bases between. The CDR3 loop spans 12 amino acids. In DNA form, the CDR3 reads TGCAGCGTTGGTTCAGGGCGGTACGAGCAGTACTTC. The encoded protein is CSVGSGRYEQYF.

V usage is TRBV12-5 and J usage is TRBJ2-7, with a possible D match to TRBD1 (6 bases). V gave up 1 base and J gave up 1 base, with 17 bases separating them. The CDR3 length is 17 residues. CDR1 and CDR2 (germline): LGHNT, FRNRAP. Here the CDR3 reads CASGLAPGTTKSYEQYF. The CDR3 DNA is TGTGCTAGTGGTTTGGCCCCCGGGACAACCAAATCCTACGAGCAGTACTTC.

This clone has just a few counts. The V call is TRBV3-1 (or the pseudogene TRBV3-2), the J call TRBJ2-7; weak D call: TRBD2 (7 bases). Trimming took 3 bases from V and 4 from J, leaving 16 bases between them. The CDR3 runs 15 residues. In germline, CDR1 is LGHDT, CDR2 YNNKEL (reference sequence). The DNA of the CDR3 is TGTGCCAGCAGCCATACGGGGGCTAGCGGTTACGAGCAGTACTTC. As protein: CASSHTGASGYEQYF.

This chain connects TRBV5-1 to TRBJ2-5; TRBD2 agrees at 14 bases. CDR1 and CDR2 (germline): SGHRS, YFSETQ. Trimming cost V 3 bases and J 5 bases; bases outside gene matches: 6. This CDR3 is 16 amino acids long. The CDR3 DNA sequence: TGCGCCAGCAGCTCGACTAGCGGGGGGGCCGGGGAGACCCAGTACTTC. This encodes CASSSTSGGAGETQYF. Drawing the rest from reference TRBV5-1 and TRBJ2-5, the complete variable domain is KAGVTQTPRYLIKTRGQQVTLSCSPISGHRSVSWYQQTPGQGLQFLFEYFSETQRNKGNFPGRFSGRQFSNSRSEMNVSTLELGDSALYLCASSSTSGGAGETQYFGPGTRLLVL.

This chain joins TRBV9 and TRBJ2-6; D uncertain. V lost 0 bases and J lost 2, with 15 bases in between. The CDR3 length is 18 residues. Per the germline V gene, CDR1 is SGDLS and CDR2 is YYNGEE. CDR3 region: CASSVGIPSTPGANVLTF. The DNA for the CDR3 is TGTGCCAGCAGCGTAGGTATTCCCTCTACCCCTGGGGCCAACGTCCTGACTTTC.

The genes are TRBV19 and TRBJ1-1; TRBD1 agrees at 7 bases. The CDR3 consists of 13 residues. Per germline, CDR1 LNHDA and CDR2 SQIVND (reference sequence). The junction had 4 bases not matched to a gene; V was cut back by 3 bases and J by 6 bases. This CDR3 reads CASSISGGPEAFF. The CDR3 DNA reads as TGTGCCAGTAGTATCTCAGGGGGGCCTGAAGCTTTCTTT.

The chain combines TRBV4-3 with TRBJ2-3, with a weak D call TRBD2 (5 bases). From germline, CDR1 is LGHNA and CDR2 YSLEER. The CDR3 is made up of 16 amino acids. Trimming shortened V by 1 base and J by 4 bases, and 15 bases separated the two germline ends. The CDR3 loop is CASSQAPNGVADTQYF. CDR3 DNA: TGCGCCAGCAGCCAAGCCCCCAACGGGGTAGCAGATACGCAGTATTTT.

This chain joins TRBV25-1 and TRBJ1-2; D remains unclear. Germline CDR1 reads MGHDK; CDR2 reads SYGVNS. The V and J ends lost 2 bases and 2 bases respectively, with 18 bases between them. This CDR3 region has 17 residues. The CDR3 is CASSERGPGSINYGYTF. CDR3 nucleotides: TGTGCCAGCAGTGAACGGGGTCCTGGCTCCATAAACTATGGCTACACCTTC.

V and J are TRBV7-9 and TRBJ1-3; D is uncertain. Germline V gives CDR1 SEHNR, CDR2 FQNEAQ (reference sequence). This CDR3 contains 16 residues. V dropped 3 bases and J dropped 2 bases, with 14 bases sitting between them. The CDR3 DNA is TGTGCCAGCAGCTTTGGGCAGCTGATCCCTGGAAACACCATATATTTT. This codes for CASSFGQLIPGNTIYF.

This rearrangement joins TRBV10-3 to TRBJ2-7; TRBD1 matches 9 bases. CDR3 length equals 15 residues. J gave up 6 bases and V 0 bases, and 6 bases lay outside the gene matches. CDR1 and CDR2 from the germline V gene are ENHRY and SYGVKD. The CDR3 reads CAISESGQGLREQYF. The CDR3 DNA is TGTGCCATCAGTGAGTCGGGACAGGGTCTTCGCGAGCAGTACTTC.